The next 6 T cell receptor beta chains were all read from a single sample in a study of T cell changes during pregnancy in multiple sclerosis. Profiling relied on immunoSEQ multiplex PCR, and the TCRdb table lists in-frame clones only, not all of them. The data contain 70,000 to 90,000 clones, about 93% of them singletons. Sequences were derived from peripheral blood, sampled in the first trimester of pregnancy. The receptor set was obtained from a female donor with multiple sclerosis, enrolled in a pregnancy study.

This sequence joins TRBV5-1 and TRBJ2-3; TRBD1 agrees at 9 bases. In germline, CDR1 is SGHRS, CDR2 YFSETQ. V shed 4 bases and J 1 base; nucleotides not matched to a gene: 4. This CDR3 has 15 residues. The CDR3 region is CASSHNRGRTDTQYF. In DNA form, the CDR3 reads TGCGCCAGCAGCCATAACAGGGGGCGCACAGATACGCAGTATTTT.

Here the CDR3 reads CASRRTANTGELFF. CDR3 DNA sequence: TGTGCCAGCAGAAGAACAGCCAACACCGGGGAGCTGTTTTTT. The V and J genes are TRBV2 and TRBJ2-2, with D unresolved. CDR1 and CDR2 (germline): SNHLY, FYNNEI. The V end was cut by 6 bases, the J end by 2 bases, with 10 bases between. The CDR3 runs 14 residues.

The genes are TRBV4-1 and TRBJ2-7; 7 bases fit TRBD2. The CDR3 spans 16 residues. CDR1 and CDR2 from the germline V gene are MGHRA and YSYEKL. After removal of 1 base from V and 3 bases from J, the junction contained 9 bases not matched to a gene. CDR3 amino acids: CASSQVLGGVGYEQYF. The DNA of the CDR3 is TGCGCCAGCAGCCAAGTGCTTGGGGGGGTAGGCTACGAGCAGTACTTC.

The V and J genes are TRBV19 and TRBJ2-4; the D gene is possibly TRBD2 (7 bases). Trimming cost V 8 bases and J 3 bases, with 17 bases left between them. CDR3 size: 15 residues. The germline V gene encodes CDR1 LNHDA and CDR2 SQIVND (reference sequence). CDR3 coding DNA: TGTGCCAGTGGGGGGGCGGGAGAAGTCAAAAACATTCAGTACTTC. Translating it yields CASGGAGEVKNIQYF.

This rearrangement joins TRBV11-2 to TRBJ1-2, with 7 bases fitting TRBD1. The CDR3 consists of 13 residues. J was trimmed by 2 bases and V by 4 bases; bases with no gene match: 1. Germline loops: CDR1 SGHAT, CDR2 FQNNGV. Here the CDR3 reads CASSWDSNYGYTF. CDR3 DNA sequence: TGTGCCAGCAGCTGGGACAGCAACTATGGCTACACCTTC.

This rearrangement joins TRBV27 to TRBJ1-6; TRBD1 aligns across 7 bases. The CDR3 is made up of 15 amino acids. The germline gives CDR1 MNHEY, CDR2 SMNVEV (reference sequence). Germline trimming cut 4 bases from V and 5 bases from J; bases unmatched to any gene: 5. In DNA form, the CDR3 reads TGTGCCAGCAGTTACAGGGGAGGTAATAATTCACCCCTCCACTTT. This gives the protein CASSYRGGNNSPLHF.